This entry is about one T cell receptor (beta chain). As originally analysed: Reference gene primer amplification gave nucleated cell count estimates. The data were produced by immunoSEQ multiplex PCR, yet TCRdb's version contains in-frame clones alone and is incomplete. The V and J calls and clone size come from that table; D and trimming were worked out from the DNA. The data contain roughly 290,000 clones, about 90% of them seen just once; the ten biggest clones take up less than 9.5%. The V gene lost 1 base and the J gene lost 6 bases, with 11 bases spanning the gap. Germline V lookup: CDR1 SGHNT, CDR2 YENEEA. The CDR3 is 14 amino acids. The data originate from a study of blood T cell repertoires in COVID-19. About the study: Acute and convalescent COVID-19 samples came from the United States, Italy and Spain. PBMCs, B-cell-depleted T cells, or T cells provided the cDNA or gDNA that made up the material.

The specimen was peripheral blood. The TCR originated in a woman aged 50 to 65 who had recovered from COVID-19. The chain combines TRBV11-3 with TRBJ2-3; D possibly corresponds to TRBD2 (5 bases). The CDR3 region is CASSLGVGGDTQYF. CDR3 nucleotides: TGTGCCAGCAGCTTAGGGGTTGGCGGGGATACGCAGTATTTT. Full variable domain (remainder filled in from reference TRBV11-3 and TRBJ2-3): EAGVVQSPRYKIIEKKQPVAFWCNPISGHNTLYWYLQNLGQGPELLIRYENEEAVDDSQLPKDRFSAERLKGVDSTLKIQPAELGDSAVYLCASSLGVGGDTQYFGPGTRLTVL.